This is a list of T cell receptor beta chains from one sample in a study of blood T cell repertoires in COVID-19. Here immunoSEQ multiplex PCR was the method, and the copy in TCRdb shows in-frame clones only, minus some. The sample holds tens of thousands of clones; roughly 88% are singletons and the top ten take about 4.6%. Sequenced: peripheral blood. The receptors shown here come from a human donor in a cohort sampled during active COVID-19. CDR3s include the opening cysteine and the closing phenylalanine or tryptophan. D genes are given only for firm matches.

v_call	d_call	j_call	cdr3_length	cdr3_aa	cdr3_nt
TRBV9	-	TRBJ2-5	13	CASSAGQRETQYF	TGTGCCAGCAGTGCGGGACAGAGAGAGACCCAGTACTTC
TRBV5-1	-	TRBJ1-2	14	CASSVNGGEDGYTF	TGCGCCAGCAGCGTTAATGGGGGGGAGGATGGCTACACCTTC
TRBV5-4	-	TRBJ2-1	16	CASSSSLARVGNEQFF	TGTGCCAGCAGCTCCTCACTAGCACGTGTAGGGAATGAGCAGTTCTTC
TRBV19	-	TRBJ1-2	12	CASSPGAYGYTF	TGTGCCAGTAGTCCTGGGGCATATGGCTACACCTTC
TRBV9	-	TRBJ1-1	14	CASSVAGANTEAFF	TGTGCCAGCAGCGTAGCAGGGGCGAACACTGAAGCTTTCTTT
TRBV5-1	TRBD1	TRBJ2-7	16	CASSRDRSDPLYEQYF	TGCGCCAGCAGCAGGGACAGATCGGACCCCCTCTACGAGCAGTACTTC
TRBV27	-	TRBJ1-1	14	CASSLSAENTEAFF	TGTGCCAGCAGTCTCAGCGCGGAGAACACTGAAGCTTTCTTT
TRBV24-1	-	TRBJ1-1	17	CATSDRTELYLNTEAFF	TGTGCCACCAGTGACCGGACAGAACTTTATCTGAACACTGAAGCTTTCTTT
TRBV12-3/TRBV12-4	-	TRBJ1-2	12	CASSSYGGGYTF	TGTGCCAGCAGTTCTTACGGGGGTGGCTACACCTTC
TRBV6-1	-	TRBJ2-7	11	CASSEGRGQYF	TGTGCCAGCAGTGAAGGTAGGGGGCAGTACTTC
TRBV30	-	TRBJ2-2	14	CAWNIPPNTGELFF	TGTGCCTGGAACATTCCTCCGAACACCGGGGAGCTGTTTTTT
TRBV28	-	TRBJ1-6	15	CASSTVQGPYSPLHF	TGTGCCAGCAGTACAGTACAGGGACCTTATTCACCCCTCCACTTT
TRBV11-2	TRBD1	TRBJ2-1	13	CASSSDRANEQFF	TGTGCCAGCAGCTCGGACAGGGCGAATGAGCAGTTCTTC
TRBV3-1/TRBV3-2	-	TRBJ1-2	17	CASSQPYRQGTIHGYTF	TGTGCCAGCAGCCAACCATACAGGCAGGGGACTATCCATGGCTACACCTTC
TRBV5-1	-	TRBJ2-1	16	CASSLVDSARGNEQFF	TGCGCCAGCAGCTTGGTCGATAGCGCTCGGGGGAATGAGCAGTTCTTC